This TCR beta chain comes out of a study of blood T cell repertoires in COVID-19 (dated by TCRdb to the early 2020s). Regarding the research as a whole: Samples from collaborators originated in the United States, Italy and Spain and spanned both the acute and convalescent phases of COVID-19. A freely available public database, intended as a resource for researchers studying the immune response to SARS-CoV-2, is where the repertoires were released. Where HLA class I and class II types were available, the types were taken from metadata supplied by the sample provider, not from assay-based typing. The dataset comprised deeply sampled blood TCRbeta repertoires from subjects exposed to, actively infected with, or recovered from COVID-19. The prospective study material was composed of cDNA or gDNA derived from T cells, B-cell-depleted T cells, or PBMCs. A de-identified subject ID, COVID-19 status, age in years and sex were almost always included in the sample metadata. Samples came from the ongoing ImmuneRACE study (first 160 participants) plus 1,254 subjects from 6 global collaborators.

Remarks on this clone: Its antigen specificity is not known. The sample holds no much larger clone one base away, and base qualities are not on file.

TCRbeta CDR3 regions were amplified from genomic DNA by means of the immunoSEQ Assay, a bias-controlled multiplex PCR. Per the original workflow: Nucleated cell counts per sample were estimated from amplification of reference gene primers within the assay. Sequence reads were collapsed and filtered to measure the absolute abundance of every unique TCRbeta CDR3 rearrangement. For each sample, productive Simpson clonality was calculated as the square root of Simpson's diversity index over productive rearrangements. TCRdb mirrors the immuneACCESS table, restricted to in-frame sequences. Some clones are absent from its copies; in checked studies, under half trace to an unresolved V gene, and the reason for the others is unknown. That table is the source of V, J and clone size, and D and trimming were worked out from the DNA. The sample table records 150,000 to 200,000 clones; roughly 80% of these occur just once. The ten largest account for roughly 9.6% of the sample.

Results the study describes overall, beyond this receptor: How much clinical and demographic metadata was included differed by source and by participant, and the metadata was provided uncurated.

At one collaborating source in Seattle, patients were enrolled during active infection and were followed longitudinally through the course of disease. Each collaborating institution followed its own protocols to collect whole blood in K2EDTA tubes. For TCRbeta analysis, collaborator samples were shipped as frozen whole blood, as isolated PBMCs, or as DNA extracted from either sample type. Its CDR3 holds 16 amino acids, cysteine through phenylalanine. The read is trimmed to its CDR3 DNA, 48 bases read in frame from base 1. As encoded in the germline V gene, CDR1 is SGHTA while CDR2 is FQGTGA. V is trimmed back by 5 bases and J by 6 bases, and the junction contains 12 bases that no gene match accounts for.

This chain is built from TRBV7-3 and TRBJ2-3, and 9 junction bases match TRBD2. This TCR was sampled from a woman in her thirties or forties with COVID-19, enrolled during active disease. The sequenced sample consisted of peripheral blood. The CDR3 has the sequence CASSPGTSRLVDTQYF. In nucleotide form, the sequence is TGTGCCAGCAGCCCAGGGACTAGCCGGCTCGTTGATACGCAGTATTTT.